A single T cell receptor beta chain is shown here with its context. Its antigen is not known. The data are from a study of T cells after posttransplantation cyclophosphamide. Study-wide results and caveats: Blood and skin or GI T cell repertoires showed limited TRB overlap.

The assay was immunoSEQ multiplex PCR, and TCRdb's table has in-frame clones only and misses some. Of approximately 17,000 clones in the sample, roughly 80% are singletons; the top ten hold approximately 29%. A marrow graft followed busulfan-fludarabine conditioning, with cyclophosphamide on days +3 and +4. This sequence was found in a female patient aged 40-50 years who received an allogeneic stem cell transplant from a related donor, was CMV-positive, and had no GVHD. Some T cells may be transferred from the graft donor. Sequencing used CD8+ T cells sorted from PBMCs, obtained approximately 2,000 days after a stem cell transplant with posttransplant cyclophosphamide.

The CDR3 DNA sequence: TGCGCCAGCAGCTTGGGCGGGGAAACTTACGAGCAGTACTTC. It is translated as CASSLGGETYEQYF. The V call is TRBV5-1, the J call TRBJ2-7, with D possibly matching TRBD2 (6 bases). Germline lookup yields CDR1 SGHRS and CDR2 YFSETQ. The germline V and J ends were trimmed by 0 bases and 4 bases, with 11 bases remaining between them. This CDR3 is built from 14 residues. The full variable domain, its missing parts supplied by reference TRBV5-1 and TRBJ2-7, is KAGVTQTPRYLIKTRGQQVTLSCSPISGHRSVSWYQQTPGQGLQFLFEYFSETQRNKGNFPGRFSGRQFSNSRSEMNVSTLELGDSALYLCASSLGGETYEQYFGPGTRLTVT.